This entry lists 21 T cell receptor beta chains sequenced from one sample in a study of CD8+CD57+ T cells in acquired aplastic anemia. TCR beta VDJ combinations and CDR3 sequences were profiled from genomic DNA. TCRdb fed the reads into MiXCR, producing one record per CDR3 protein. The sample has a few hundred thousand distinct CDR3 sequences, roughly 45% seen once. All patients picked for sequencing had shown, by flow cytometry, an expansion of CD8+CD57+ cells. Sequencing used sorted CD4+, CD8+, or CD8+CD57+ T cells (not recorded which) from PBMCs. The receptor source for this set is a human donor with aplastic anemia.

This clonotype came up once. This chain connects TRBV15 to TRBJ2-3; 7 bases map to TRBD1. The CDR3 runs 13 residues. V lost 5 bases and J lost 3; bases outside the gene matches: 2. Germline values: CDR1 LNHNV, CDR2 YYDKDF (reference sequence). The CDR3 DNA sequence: TGTGCCACCAGCTTACAGGGGACAGATACGCAGTATTTT. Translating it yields CATSLQGTDTQYF.

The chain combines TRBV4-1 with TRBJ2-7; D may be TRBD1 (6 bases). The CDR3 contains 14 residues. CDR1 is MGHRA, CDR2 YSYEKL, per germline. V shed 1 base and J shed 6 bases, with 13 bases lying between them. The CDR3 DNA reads TGCGCCAGCAGCCAAGCCGATCGACAGGCCGAGCAGTACTTC. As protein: CASSQADRQAEQYF.

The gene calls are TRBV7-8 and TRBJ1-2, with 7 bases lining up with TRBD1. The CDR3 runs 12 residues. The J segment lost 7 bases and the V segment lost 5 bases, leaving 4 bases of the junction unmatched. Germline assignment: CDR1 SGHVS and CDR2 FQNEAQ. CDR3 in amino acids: CASSKPGGGYTF. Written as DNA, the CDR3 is TGTGCCAGCAGCAAACCAGGGGGTGGCTACACCTTC.

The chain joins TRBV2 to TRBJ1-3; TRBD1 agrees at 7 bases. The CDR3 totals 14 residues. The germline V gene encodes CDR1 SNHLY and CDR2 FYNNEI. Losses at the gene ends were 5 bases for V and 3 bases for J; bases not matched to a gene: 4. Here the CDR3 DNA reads TGTGCCAGCAGTTCAGGGGGTTATGGAAACACCATATATTTT. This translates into CASSSGGYGNTIYF. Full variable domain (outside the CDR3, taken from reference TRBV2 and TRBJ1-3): EPEVTQTPSHQVTQMGQEVILRCVPISNHLYFYWYRQILGQKVEFLVSFYNNEISEKSEIFDDQFSVERPDGSNFTLKIRSTKLEDSAMYFCASSSGGYGNTIYFGEGSWLTVV.

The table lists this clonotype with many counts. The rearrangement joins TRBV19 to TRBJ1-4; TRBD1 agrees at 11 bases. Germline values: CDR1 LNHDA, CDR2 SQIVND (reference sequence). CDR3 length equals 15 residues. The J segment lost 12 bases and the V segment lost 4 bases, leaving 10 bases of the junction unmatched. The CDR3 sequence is CASSTGTGGKGELFF. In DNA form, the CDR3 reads TGTGCCAGTAGTACGGGGACAGGGGGAAAGGGGGAACTGTTTTTT.

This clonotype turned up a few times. CDR3: CATSRDRNYGYTF. The CDR3 nucleotides read TGTGCCACCAGCAGGGACAGAAACTATGGCTACACCTTC. The chain employs TRBV15 and TRBJ1-2, with TRBD1 as a possible D gene (6 bases). Germline CDR1 reads LNHNV; CDR2 reads YYDKDF (reference sequence). The CDR3 length is 13 residues. V was trimmed by 3 bases and J by 2 bases, leaving 7 bases between them.

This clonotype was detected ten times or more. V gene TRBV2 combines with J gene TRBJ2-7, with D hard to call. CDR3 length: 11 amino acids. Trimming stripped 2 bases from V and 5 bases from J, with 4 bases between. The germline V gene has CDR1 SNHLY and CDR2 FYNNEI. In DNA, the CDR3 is TGTGCCAGCAGTGAATATGACGAGCAGTACTTC. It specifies CASSEYDEQYF.

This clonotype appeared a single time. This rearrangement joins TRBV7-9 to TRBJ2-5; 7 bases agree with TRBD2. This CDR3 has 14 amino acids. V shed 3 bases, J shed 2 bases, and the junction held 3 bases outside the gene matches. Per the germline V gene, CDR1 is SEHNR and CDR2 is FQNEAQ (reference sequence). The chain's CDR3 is CASSFAGDQETQYF. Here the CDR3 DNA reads TGTGCCAGCAGCTTTGCGGGGGATCAAGAGACCCAGTACTTC.

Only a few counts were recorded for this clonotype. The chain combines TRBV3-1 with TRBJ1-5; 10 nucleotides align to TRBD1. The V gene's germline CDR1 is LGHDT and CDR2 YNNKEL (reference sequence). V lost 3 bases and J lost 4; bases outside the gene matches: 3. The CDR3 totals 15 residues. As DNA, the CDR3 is TGTGCCAGCAGCCAGGGACAGGGGCAGAATCAGCCCCAGCATTTT. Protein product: CASSQGQGQNQPQHF.

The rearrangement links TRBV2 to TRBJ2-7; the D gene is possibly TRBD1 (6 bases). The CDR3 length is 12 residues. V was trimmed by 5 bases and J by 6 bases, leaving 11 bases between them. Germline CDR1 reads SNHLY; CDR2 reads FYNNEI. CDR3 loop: CASSRQEVEQYF. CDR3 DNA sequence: TGTGCCAGCAGTCGACAGGAAGTCGAGCAGTACTTC. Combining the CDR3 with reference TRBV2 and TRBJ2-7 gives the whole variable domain EPEVTQTPSHQVTQMGQEVILRCVPISNHLYFYWYRQILGQKVEFLVSFYNNEISEKSEIFDDQFSVERPDGSNFTLKIRSTKLEDSAMYFCASSRQEVEQYFGPGTRLTVT.

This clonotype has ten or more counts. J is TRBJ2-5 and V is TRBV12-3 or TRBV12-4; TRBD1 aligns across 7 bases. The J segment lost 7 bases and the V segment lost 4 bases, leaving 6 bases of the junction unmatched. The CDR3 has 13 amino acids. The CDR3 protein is CASSWGTDMTQYF. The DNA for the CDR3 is TGTGCCAGCAGTTGGGGGACAGATATGACCCAGTACTTC.

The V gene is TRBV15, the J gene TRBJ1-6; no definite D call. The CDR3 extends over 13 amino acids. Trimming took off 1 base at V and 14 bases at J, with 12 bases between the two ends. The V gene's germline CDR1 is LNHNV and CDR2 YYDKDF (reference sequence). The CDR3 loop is CATSRGDLGSLHF. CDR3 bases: TGTGCCACCAGCAGAGGAGACCTAGGATCCCTCCACTTT.

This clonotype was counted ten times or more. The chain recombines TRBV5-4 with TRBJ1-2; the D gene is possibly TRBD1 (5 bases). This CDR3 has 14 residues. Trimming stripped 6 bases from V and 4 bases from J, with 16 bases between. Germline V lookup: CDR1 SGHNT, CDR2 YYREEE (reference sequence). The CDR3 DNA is TGTGCCAGCACCCGGGGGACCTCTCCCTATGGCTACACCTTC. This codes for CASTRGTSPYGYTF.

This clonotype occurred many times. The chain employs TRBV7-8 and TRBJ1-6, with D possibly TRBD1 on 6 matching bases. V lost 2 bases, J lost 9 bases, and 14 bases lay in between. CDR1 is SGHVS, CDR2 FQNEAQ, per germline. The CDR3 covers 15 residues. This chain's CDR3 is CASSLTVRGGSPLHF. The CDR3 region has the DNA TGTGCCAGCAGCTTAACGGTTAGGGGGGGTTCACCCCTCCACTTT.

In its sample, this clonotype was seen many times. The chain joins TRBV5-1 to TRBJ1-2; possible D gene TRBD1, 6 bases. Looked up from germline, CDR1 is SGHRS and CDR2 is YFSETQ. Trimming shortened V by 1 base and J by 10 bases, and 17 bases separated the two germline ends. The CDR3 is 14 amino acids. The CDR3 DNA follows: TGCGCCAGCAGCTTGATGACAGGTCATGATGTCTACACCTTC. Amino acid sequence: CASSLMTGHDVYTF.

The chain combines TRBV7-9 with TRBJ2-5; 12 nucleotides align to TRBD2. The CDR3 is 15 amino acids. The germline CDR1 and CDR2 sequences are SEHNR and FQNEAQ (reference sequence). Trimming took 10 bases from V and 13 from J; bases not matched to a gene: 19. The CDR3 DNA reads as TGTGCCATCAGTGCAGAACTAGCGGGGGGATCCCCCGGGTACTTC. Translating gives CAISAELAGGSPGYF. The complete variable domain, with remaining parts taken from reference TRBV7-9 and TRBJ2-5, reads DTGVSQNPRHKITKRGQNVTFRCDPISEHNRLYWYRQTLGQGPEFLTYFQNEAQLEKSRLLSDRFSAERPKGSFSTLEIQRTEQGDSAMYLCAISAELAGGSPGYFGPGTRLLVL.

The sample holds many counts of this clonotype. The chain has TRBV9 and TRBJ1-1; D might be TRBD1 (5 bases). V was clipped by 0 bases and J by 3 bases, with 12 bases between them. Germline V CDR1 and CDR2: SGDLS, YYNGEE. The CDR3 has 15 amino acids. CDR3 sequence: CASSVAVREDTEAFF. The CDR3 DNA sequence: TGTGCCAGCAGCGTAGCAGTCAGGGAGGACACTGAAGCTTTCTTT.

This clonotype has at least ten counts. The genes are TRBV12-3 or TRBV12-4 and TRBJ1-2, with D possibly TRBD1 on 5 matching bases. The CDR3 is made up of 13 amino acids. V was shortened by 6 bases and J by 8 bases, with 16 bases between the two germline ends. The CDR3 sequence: CASSVLGVGGYTF. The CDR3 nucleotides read TGTGCCAGCAGCGTACTGGGGGTAGGAGGCTACACCTTC.

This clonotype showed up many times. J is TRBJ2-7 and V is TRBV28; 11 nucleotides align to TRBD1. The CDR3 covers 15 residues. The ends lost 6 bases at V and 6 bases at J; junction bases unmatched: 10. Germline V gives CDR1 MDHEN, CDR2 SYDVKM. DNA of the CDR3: TGTGCCAGCAGCACTCCGGGACAGGGGGTAGGCGAGCAGTACTTC. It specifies CASSTPGQGVGEQYF.

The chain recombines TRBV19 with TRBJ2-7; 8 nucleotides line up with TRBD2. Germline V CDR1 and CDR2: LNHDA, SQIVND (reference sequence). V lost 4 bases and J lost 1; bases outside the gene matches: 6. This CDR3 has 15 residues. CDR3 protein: CASSTSGGGSYEQYF. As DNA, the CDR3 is TGTGCCAGTAGTACAAGCGGGGGTGGTTCCTACGAGCAGTACTTC.

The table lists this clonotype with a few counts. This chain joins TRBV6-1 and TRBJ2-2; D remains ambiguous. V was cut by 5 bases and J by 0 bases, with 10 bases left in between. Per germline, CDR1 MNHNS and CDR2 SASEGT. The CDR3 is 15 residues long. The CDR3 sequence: CASSPQAANTGELFF. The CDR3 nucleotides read TGTGCCAGCAGTCCTCAGGCAGCGAACACCGGGGAGCTGTTTTTT.